This is a list of T cell receptor beta chains from one sample in a study of T cell responses to AZD1222 COVID-19 vaccine. Sequencing was performed with immunoSEQ multiplex PCR; in TCRdb, only in-frame clones are kept and a portion is missing. Of more than 130,000 clones in the sample, over 75% were seen once. The sequences come from peripheral blood, collected on day 0 of AZD1222 vaccination. The origin of the receptors is an adult in good health. Each CDR3 is given with its conserved first and last residue. A D gene is named only where the DNA matches it firmly. Some rows mark clone size as missing; the rest say once, few, many or name a class of expanded clone.

TRBV29-1	13	NA	TRBJ1-1	NA	CSVQKETNTEAFF	TGCAGCGTTCAGAAGGAGACGAACACTGAAGCTTTCTTT
TRBV27	14	NA	TRBJ1-2	TRBD1	CASSLSIRQGGYTF	TGTGCCAGCAGTTTATCTATCCGACAGGGGGGCTACACCTTC
TRBV19	17	NA	TRBJ2-7	NA	CASSIDSGDNFPYEQYF	TGTGCCAGTAGTATAGATTCGGGGGACAATTTTCCCTACGAGCAGTACTTC
TRBV5-4	15	NA	TRBJ1-4	TRBD1	CASSLVGTGHEKLFF	TGTGCCAGCAGCTTGGTAGGGACAGGGCATGAAAAACTGTTTTTT
TRBV6-1	13	NA	TRBJ2-5	NA	CASSVASVETQYF	TGTGCCAGCAGTGTAGCGAGCGTGGAGACCCAGTACTTC
TRBV7-2	16	NA	TRBJ1-1	NA	CASSLLGGNMNTEAFF	TGTGCCAGCAGCTTATTGGGCGGCAATATGAACACTGAAGCTTTCTTT
TRBV5-1	15	NA	TRBJ2-7	TRBD1	CASSLGQGRGYEQYF	TGCGCCAGCAGCTTGGGACAGGGTCGCGGGTACGAGCAGTACTTC
TRBV5-4	16	NA	TRBJ2-7	TRBD2	CASTRGLAGGSGEQYF	TGTGCCAGCACCCGCGGGCTAGCGGGGGGGTCTGGCGAGCAGTACTTC
TRBV19	13	NA	TRBJ1-1	NA	CASSIGGDTEAFF	TGTGCCAGTAGTATAGGAGGGGACACTGAAGCTTTCTTT
TRBV6-5	16	NA	TRBJ1-2	NA	CASSYSLTVWDYGYTF	TGTGCCAGCAGTTACTCCCTTACAGTTTGGGACTATGGCTACACCTTC
TRBV30	13	NA	TRBJ1-4	NA	CAWTGSSNEKLFF	TGTGCCTGGACAGGCAGCTCGAATGAAAAACTGTTTTTT
TRBV27	14	NA	TRBJ1-5	NA	CASRARDINQPQHF	TGTGCCAGCAGAGCTCGCGATATCAATCAGCCCCAGCATTTT
TRBV18	15	once	TRBJ2-7	TRBD1	CASSPGQGNSYEQYF	TGTGCCAGCTCACCTGGACAGGGGAACTCCTACGAGCAGTACTTC
TRBV6-5	14	once	TRBJ1-2	TRBD1	CASRNRGTNYGYTF	TGTGCCAGCAGAAACAGGGGGACTAACTATGGCTACACCTTC
TRBV7-8	17	NA	TRBJ1-5	TRBD1	CASSPRDRTYSNQPQHF	TGTGCCAGCAGCCCCCGGGACAGGACTTATAGCAATCAGCCCCAGCATTTT
TRBV19	14	NA	TRBJ2-7	NA	CASSMQGTSYEQYF	TGTGCCAGTAGTATGCAGGGGACGTCCTACGAGCAGTACTTC
TRBV29-1	10	NA	TRBJ2-1	NA	CSATLPEQFF	TGCAGCGCCACCCTACCGGAGCAGTTCTTC
TRBV7-6	15	medium-sized	TRBJ1-1	NA	CASSLVSGLDTEAFF	TGTGCCAGCAGCTTAGTTTCGGGTTTGGACACTGAAGCTTTCTTT
TRBV6-5	15	NA	TRBJ2-6	NA	CASSYEGGSANVLTF	TGTGCCAGCAGTTACGAGGGGGGGTCAGCCAACGTCCTGACTTTC
TRBV7-7	15	once	TRBJ2-5	TRBD2	CASSASGGPGETQYF	TGTGCCAGCAGCGCTAGCGGGGGGCCGGGAGAGACCCAGTACTTC
TRBV27	13	NA	TRBJ1-5	NA	CASSLMGNQPQHF	TGTGCCAGCAGTTTAATGGGCAATCAGCCCCAGCATTTT
TRBV6-2/TRBV6-3	13	NA	TRBJ1-5	NA	CASSYDSHQPQHF	TGTGCCAGCAGTTACGACAGCCATCAGCCCCAGCATTTT
TRBV7-2	14	NA	TRBJ1-2	NA	CASSLGGGAGGYTF	TGTGCCAGCAGCTTAGGTGGAGGTGCGGGTGGCTACACCTTC
TRBV7-2	16	NA	TRBJ2-7	TRBD1	CASSLAGQGATYEQYF	TGTGCCAGCAGCTTAGCGGGCCAGGGGGCTACCTACGAGCAGTACTTC
TRBV2	16	NA	TRBJ2-1	NA	CASSEAGGRGSGEQFF	TGTGCCAGCAGTGAAGCTGGGGGGAGAGGTTCCGGTGAGCAGTTCTTC
TRBV5-1	16	NA	TRBJ1-2	TRBD1	CASSLDGQGKGYGYTF	TGCGCCAGCAGCTTGGATGGACAGGGAAAGGGTTATGGCTACACCTTC
TRBV5-6	14	NA	TRBJ1-2	NA	CASSLEPTNYGYTF	TGTGCCAGCAGCTTGGAGCCGACTAACTATGGCTACACCTTC
TRBV7-8	16	NA	TRBJ2-4	TRBD2	CASSLVFRAGGNIQYF	TGTGCCAGCAGCTTAGTGTTCAGGGCGGGAGGAAACATTCAGTACTTC
TRBV24-1	15	NA	TRBJ1-3	TRBD1	CATSDTRGPGNTIYF	TGTGCCACCAGTGACACCAGGGGGCCAGGAAACACCATATATTTT
TRBV18	13	NA	TRBJ2-2	NA	CASSPIKGGELFF	TGTGCCAGCTCACCAATCAAGGGCGGGGAGCTGTTTTTT
TRBV6-5	16	NA	TRBJ1-1	NA	CASSYSFGGVNTEAFF	TGTGCCAGCAGTTACTCGTTCGGAGGGGTGAACACTGAAGCTTTCTTT
TRBV18	15	NA	TRBJ2-5	TRBD1	CASSTRQGERETQYF	TGTGCCAGCTCAACTAGACAGGGGGAACGGGAGACCCAGTACTTC
TRBV4-1	16	NA	TRBJ2-1	TRBD2	CASSQDGSGIHNEQFF	TGCGCCAGCAGCCAAGATGGGAGCGGGATCCACAATGAGCAGTTCTTC
TRBV7-2	13	NA	TRBJ1-1	NA	CASSLVVNTEAFF	TGTGCCAGCAGCTTGGTGGTGAACACTGAAGCTTTCTTT
TRBV30	17	once	TRBJ1-2	NA	CAWSVGSRTSATVGYTF	TGTGCCTGGAGTGTAGGGTCCCGGACGTCGGCGACTGTTGGCTACACCTTC
TRBV7-3	17	NA	TRBJ2-1	TRBD1	CASSKQGARGSYNEQFF	TGTGCCAGCAGCAAACAGGGGGCAAGAGGCTCCTACAATGAGCAGTTCTTC
TRBV5-4	13	NA	TRBJ2-1	NA	CASSLVPYNEQFF	TGTGCCAGCAGCTTGGTCCCGTACAATGAGCAGTTCTTC
TRBV6-5	16	NA	TRBJ2-2	NA	CASSYQSRVNTGELFF	TGTGCCAGCAGTTACCAATCCAGGGTGAACACCGGGGAGCTGTTTTTT
TRBV7-9	14	NA	TRBJ2-7	NA	CASRVADRSYEQYF	TGTGCCAGCAGAGTAGCGGATAGATCCTACGAGCAGTACTTC
TRBV7-6	18	NA	TRBJ2-7	NA	CASSLNPKAPESSYEQYF	TGTGCCAGCAGCTTAAACCCGAAGGCACCGGAGAGCTCCTACGAGCAGTACTTC
TRBV5-1	15	NA	TRBJ2-5	NA	CASSSRDSAVGTQYF	TGCGCCAGCAGCTCAAGGGACTCAGCGGTCGGGACCCAGTACTTC
TRBV6-1	15	NA	TRBJ1-5	NA	CASSDRSNSNQPQHF	TGTGCCAGCAGTGACAGGAGTAATAGCAATCAGCCCCAGCATTTT
TRBV7-9	15	once	TRBJ1-4	NA	CASNPTWGEGEKLFF	TGTGCCAGCAACCCAACGTGGGGTGAGGGTGAAAAACTGTTTTTT
TRBV6-2/TRBV6-3	14	NA	TRBJ2-1	NA	CASSYRGSYNEQFF	TGTGCCAGCAGTTACCGGGGCTCCTACAATGAGCAGTTCTTC
TRBV5-1	17	once	TRBJ2-1	NA	CASSTGGLLSSYNEQFF	TGCGCCAGCAGCACCGGGGGACTCTTGAGCTCCTACAATGAGCAGTTCTTC
TRBV6-5	15	NA	TRBJ2-3	TRBD1	CASSYRRDRRDTQYF	TGTGCCAGCAGTTACAGGAGGGACAGGAGGGATACGCAGTATTTT
TRBV27	14	NA	TRBJ2-5	NA	CASTGDGEWETQYF	TGTGCCAGCACCGGGGACGGCGAGTGGGAGACCCAGTACTTC
TRBV27	15	NA	TRBJ1-1	NA	CASRPPTDMNTEAFF	TGTGCCAGCAGACCCCCGACAGATATGAACACTGAAGCTTTCTTT
TRBV27	13	NA	TRBJ1-2	TRBD1	CASSPTGTGGYTF	TGTGCCAGCAGTCCGACAGGGACTGGCGGCTACACCTTC
TRBV30	19	NA	TRBJ1-3	NA	CAWSVWGRAGRVSGNTIYF	TGTGCCTGGAGTGTGTGGGGCAGGGCTGGCCGAGTCTCTGGAAACACCATATATTTT
TRBV6-6	12	NA	TRBJ2-7	NA	CASSSMSYEQYF	TGTGCCAGCTCTAGTATGTCATACGAGCAGTACTTC
TRBV6-4	17	once	TRBJ2-3	TRBD2	CASSDSSQLAGTDTQYF	TGTGCCAGCAGTGACTCGAGTCAGCTAGCGGGGACAGATACGCAGTATTTT
TRBV15	13	NA	TRBJ1-2	NA	CATSRVQRDGYTF	TGTGCCACCAGCAGAGTGCAAAGGGACGGCTACACCTTC
TRBV4-1	17	NA	TRBJ2-2	TRBD2	CASSQELTSGRSGELFF	TGCGCCAGCAGCCAAGAATTGACTAGCGGACGGTCCGGGGAGCTGTTTTTT
TRBV6-5	15	once	TRBJ1-1	NA	CASSYVGQRNTEAFF	TGTGCCAGCAGTTACGTGGGCCAAAGGAACACTGAAGCTTTCTTT